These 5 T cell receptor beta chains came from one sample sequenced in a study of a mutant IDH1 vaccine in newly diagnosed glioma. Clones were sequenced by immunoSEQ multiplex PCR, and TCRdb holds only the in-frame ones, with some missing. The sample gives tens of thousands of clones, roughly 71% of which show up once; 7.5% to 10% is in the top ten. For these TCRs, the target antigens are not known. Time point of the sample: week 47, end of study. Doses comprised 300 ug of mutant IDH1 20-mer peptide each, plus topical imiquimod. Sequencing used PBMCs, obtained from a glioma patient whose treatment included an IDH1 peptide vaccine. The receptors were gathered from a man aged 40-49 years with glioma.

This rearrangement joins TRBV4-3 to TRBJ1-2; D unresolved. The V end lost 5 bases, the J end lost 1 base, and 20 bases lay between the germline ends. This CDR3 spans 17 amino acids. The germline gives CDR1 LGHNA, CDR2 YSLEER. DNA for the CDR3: TGCGCCAGCAGCTTGTCCGGTAATGGCTACCGTAACTATGGCTACACCTTC. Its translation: CASSLSGNGYRNYGYTF.

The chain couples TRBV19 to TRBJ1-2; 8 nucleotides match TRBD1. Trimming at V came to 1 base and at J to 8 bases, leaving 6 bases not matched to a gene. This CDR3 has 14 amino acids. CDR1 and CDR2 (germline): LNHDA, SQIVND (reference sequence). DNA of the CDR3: TGTGCCAGTAGTATAGTTGCGACAGGGGACGGCTACACCTTC. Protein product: CASSIVATGDGYTF.

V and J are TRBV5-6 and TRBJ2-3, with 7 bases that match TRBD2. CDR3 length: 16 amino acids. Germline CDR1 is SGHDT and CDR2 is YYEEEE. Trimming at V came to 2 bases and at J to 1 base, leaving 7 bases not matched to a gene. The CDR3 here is CASSLRGEGGTDTQYF. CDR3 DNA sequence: TGTGCCAGCAGCTTACGGGGGGAAGGGGGCACAGATACGCAGTATTTT.

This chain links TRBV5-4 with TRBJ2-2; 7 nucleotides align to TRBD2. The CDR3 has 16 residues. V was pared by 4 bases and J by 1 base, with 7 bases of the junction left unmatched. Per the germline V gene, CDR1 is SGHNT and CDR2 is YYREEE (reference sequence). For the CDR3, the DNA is TGTGCCAGCAGCACCCCGGGCGGGAGGAACACCGGGGAGCTGTTTTTT. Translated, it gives CASSTPGGRNTGELFF.

The CDR3 region is CSGHSGRATGELFF. CDR3 DNA sequence: TGCAGCGGCCATAGCGGGAGAGCCACCGGGGAGCTGTTTTTT. This sequence joins TRBV29-1 and TRBJ2-2; 9 nucleotides line up with TRBD2. The trim removed 7 bases at V and 4 bases at J, leaving 7 bases unmatched. Germline-derived CDR1 and CDR2 are SQVTM and ANQGSEA. The CDR3 has 14 residues.